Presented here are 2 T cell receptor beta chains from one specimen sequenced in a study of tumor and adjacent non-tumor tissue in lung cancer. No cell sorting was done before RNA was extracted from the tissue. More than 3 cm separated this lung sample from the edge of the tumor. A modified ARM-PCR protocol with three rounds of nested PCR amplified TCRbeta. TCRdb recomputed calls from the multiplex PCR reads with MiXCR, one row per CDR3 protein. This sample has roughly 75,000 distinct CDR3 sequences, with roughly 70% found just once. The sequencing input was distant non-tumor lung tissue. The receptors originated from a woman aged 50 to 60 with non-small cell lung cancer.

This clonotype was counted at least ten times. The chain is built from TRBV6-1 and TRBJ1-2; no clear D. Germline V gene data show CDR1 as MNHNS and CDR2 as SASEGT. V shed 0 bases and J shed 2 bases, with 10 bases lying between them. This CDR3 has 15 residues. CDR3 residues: CASSEAAGGNYGYTF. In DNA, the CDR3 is TGTGCCAGCAGTGAAGCCGCTGGCGGGAACTATGGCTACACCTTC.

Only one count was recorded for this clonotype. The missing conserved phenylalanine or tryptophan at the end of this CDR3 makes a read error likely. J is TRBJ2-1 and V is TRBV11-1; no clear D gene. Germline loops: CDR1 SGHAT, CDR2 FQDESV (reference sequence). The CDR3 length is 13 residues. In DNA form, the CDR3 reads TGTGCCTGCAGCTTACCTCCGCCGGATGAGCAGTTCTTA. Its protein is CACSLPPPDEQFL.